The 14 T cell receptor beta chains reported below all come from one sample, sequenced in a study of control samples from healthy donors and cancer patients. Sequencing was performed with immunoSEQ multiplex PCR; in TCRdb, only in-frame clones are kept and a portion is missing. The sample lists tens of thousands of clones; about 88% were seen once. Sequenced material: PBMCs. The source of these receptors is a woman aged 50 to 60 with colorectal cancer.

The chain employs TRBV5-5 and TRBJ2-7; tentatively, D is TRBD1 (5 bases). This CDR3 spans 13 amino acids. Trimming cost V 1 base and J 3 bases, with 8 bases left between them. Per the germline V gene, CDR1 is SGHKS and CDR2 is YYEKEE (reference sequence). CDR3 nucleotides: TGTGCCAGCAGCTTGACAGGCGACTACGAGCAGTACGTC. It yields the protein CASSLTGDYEQYV.

The J gene is TRBJ1-1, the V gene TRBV29-1; D is unclear. This CDR3 has 14 amino acids. Germline assignment: CDR1 SQVTM and CDR2 ANQGSEA. The germline V and J ends were trimmed by 6 bases and 3 bases, with 17 bases remaining between them. CDR3: CSVSRTASDTEAFF. DNA of the CDR3: TGCAGCGTCTCGAGGACGGCATCGGACACTGAAGCTTTCTTT.

To note about this clone: Within the sample, other DNA sequences also encode this same CDR3. The chain employs TRBV4-1 and TRBJ1-1; no reliable D call. This CDR3 has 13 residues. Trimming removed 3 bases from V and 2 bases from J, with 7 bases in between. CDR1 is MGHRA and CDR2 is YSYEKL in the germline V gene. The CDR3 region is CASSQGGNTEAFF. The CDR3 nucleotides read TGCGCCAGCAGCCAGGGTGGAAACACTGAAGCTTTCTTT.

The CDR3 is CASSQGQGAEKLFF. As DNA, the CDR3 is TGCGCCAGCAGCCAGGGACAGGGGGCGGAAAAACTGTTTTTT. V and J are TRBV4-3 and TRBJ1-4; the match to TRBD1 covers 12 bases. The CDR3 is 14 residues long. With V trimmed by 3 bases and J by 8 bases, 1 base remained unmatched. Germline V gene data show CDR1 as LGHNA and CDR2 as YSLEER.

The V and J genes are TRBV7-2 and TRBJ2-3; TRBD2 is a possible D gene (5 bases). There are 16 residues in the CDR3. Trimming cost V 3 bases and J 0 bases, with 13 bases left between them. From germline, CDR1 is SGHTA and CDR2 FQGNSA. The CDR3 is CASSLNERGSTDTQYF. CDR3 in DNA: TGTGCCAGCAGCTTGAATGAACGGGGTAGCACAGATACGCAGTATTTT.

About this clone: Other DNA sequences of this sample code for an identical CDR3. This CDR3 reads CASSRQGNTEAFF. The DNA of the CDR3 is TGTGCCAGCAGTCGGCAGGGAAACACTGAAGCTTTCTTT. The V call is TRBV7-2, the J call TRBJ1-1; a weak D match, TRBD1 (5 bases). In germline, CDR1 is SGHTA, CDR2 FQGNSA. V was trimmed by 6 bases and J by 2 bases, leaving 10 bases between them. The CDR3 has 13 residues.

The chain uses TRBV7-2 and TRBJ2-1, with D maybe TRBD1 (6 bases). The V gene lost 0 bases and the J gene lost 6 bases, with 6 bases spanning the gap. The CDR3 consists of 13 residues. In germline, CDR1 is SGHTA, CDR2 FQGNSA. CDR3 DNA sequence: TGTGCCAGCAGCTTAGCCAGGGGCAATGAGCAGTTCTTC. Translation gives CASSLARGNEQFF.

This chain connects TRBV2 to TRBJ1-5; 8 bases agree with TRBD1. The germline V gene has CDR1 SNHLY and CDR2 FYNNEI. The V segment lost 3 bases and the J segment 7 bases; nucleotides outside the gene matches: 14. The CDR3 consists of 17 residues. CDR3 coding DNA: TGTGCCAGCAGTGAGAGGACAGGGCCCGGGCAAGGACAGCCCCAGCATTTT. Protein sequence: CASSERTGPGQGQPQHF.

The V and J genes are TRBV28 and TRBJ1-2; tentatively, D is TRBD1 (6 bases). Germline lookup yields CDR1 MDHEN and CDR2 SYDVKM. Trimming left V 7 bases short and J 6 bases short, with 15 bases between. This CDR3 contains 13 residues. CDR3 loop: CASTGQWVDGYTF. CDR3 nucleotides: TGTGCCAGCACCGGACAGTGGGTGGATGGCTACACCTTC.

The V call is TRBV27, the J call TRBJ1-6; D ambiguous. The CDR3 is made up of 14 amino acids. Looked up from germline, CDR1 is MNHEY and CDR2 is SMNVEV (reference sequence). V gave up 6 bases and J gave up 6 bases, with 12 bases separating them. In DNA form, the CDR3 reads TGTGCCAGCAGGAGACTTATCCCTAATTCACCCCTCCACTTT. It codes for CASRRLIPNSPLHF.

The chain uses TRBV25-1 and TRBJ2-2, with 7 bases fitting TRBD1. Germline loops: CDR1 MGHDK, CDR2 SYGVNS. This CDR3 contains 16 residues. J gave up 0 bases and V 8 bases, and 9 bases lay outside the gene matches. The CDR3: CASVKGQGANTGELFF. DNA of the CDR3: TGTGCCAGCGTAAAAGGGCAGGGGGCGAACACCGGGGAGCTGTTTTTT.

The chain carries TRBV18 and TRBJ1-1, with 7 bases lining up with TRBD1. Losses at the gene ends were 6 bases for V and 4 bases for J; bases not matched to a gene: 5. The CDR3 covers 13 residues. CDR1 is KGHSH, CDR2 LQKENI, per germline. CDR3 bases: TGTGCCAGCTCGCAGGGGGAGGCCACTGAAGCTTTCTTT. It codes for CASSQGEATEAFF.

The chain links TRBV7-2 to TRBJ1-2; no firm D call. CDR3 length: 14 amino acids. Trimming left V 4 bases short and J 4 bases short, with 13 bases between. CDR1 is SGHTA and CDR2 is FQGNSA in the germline V gene. CDR3 DNA: TGTGCCAGCAGCTCGATTCCAGGATTCTATGGCTACACCTTC. The encoded protein is CASSSIPGFYGYTF.

This sequence joins TRBV12-3 or TRBV12-4 and TRBJ1-2, with a tentative D call TRBD1 (5 bases). The germline V and J ends were trimmed by 7 bases and 8 bases, with 17 bases remaining between them. This CDR3 contains 13 residues. CDR3 protein: CASTGTTKGGYTF. The CDR3 DNA reads as TGTGCCAGCACCGGGACTACTAAGGGAGGCTACACCTTC.